What follows are 5 T cell receptor beta chains derived from one specimen sequenced in a study of cytomegalovirus exposure and HLA in healthy donors. The PCR ran on 60 Vbeta and 13 Jbeta primers. Measured with immunoSEQ multiplex PCR; TCRdb has only the in-frame clones, and not every one. The profile shows about 160,000 clones, around 69% of them singletons. Sequencing was carried out using PBMCs. These receptor sequences come from a man aged 60-69 years in good health and CMV-seronegative.

The CDR3: CATSRGQRSNQPQHF. In DNA form, the CDR3 reads TGTGCCACCAGCAGAGGACAGAGGAGCAATCAGCCCCAGCATTTT. The rearrangement uses TRBV15 and TRBJ1-5, with a weak D call TRBD1 (5 bases). Germline lookup yields CDR1 LNHNV and CDR2 YYDKDF (reference sequence). The CDR3 totals 15 residues. With 1 base removed from V and 1 base from J, the gap between germline ends came to 8 bases.

The rearrangement joins TRBV14 to TRBJ1-3, with D possibly being TRBD1 (5 bases). Trimming left V 1 base short and J 4 bases short, with 5 bases between. The germline V gene has CDR1 SGHDN and CDR2 FVKESK. The CDR3 has 13 residues. The CDR3 nucleotides are TGTGCCAGCAGCCAAGCAGGGGGAAACACCATATATTTT. Amino acid sequence: CASSQAGGNTIYF.

This clone was picked up a small number of times. The chain carries TRBV21-1 and TRBJ1-1; the table's TRBD1 call for D was not verified on the DNA. TRBV21-1 is reported as a pseudogene. CDR3 size: 12 residues. CDR3 sequence (DNA): TGTGCCGGAAGGGACAGACAAACTGAAGCTTTCTTT. Translating it yields CAGRDRQTEAFF.

This clone was found once. The chain recombines TRBV5-6 with TRBJ2-7, with a weak D call TRBD2 (6 bases). This CDR3 contains 13 residues. Trimming stripped 3 bases from V and 5 bases from J, with 12 bases between. Germline V gene lookup returns CDR1 SGHDT and CDR2 YYEEEE. CDR3 coding DNA: TGTGCCAGCAGCTATTCGTGGGGGGACGAGCAGTACTTC. As protein: CASSYSWGDEQYF.

The J gene is TRBJ2-7, the V gene TRBV7-2; 7 nucleotides align to TRBD2. Germline CDR1 and CDR2: SGHTA and FQGNSA. This CDR3 has 13 amino acids. The junction had 5 bases not matched to a gene; V was cut back by 3 bases and J by 6 bases. The CDR3 protein is CASSFSTSCEQYF. CDR3 in DNA: TGTGCCAGCAGCTTCTCGACTAGCTGCGAGCAGTACTTC.